Shown below are 14 T cell receptor beta chains from a single sample sequenced in a study of shared clonotypes between healthy human individuals. Generated by immunoSEQ multiplex PCR, the TCRdb table keeps only in-frame clones and is missing some. The table has some 2,000,000 clones, approximately 96% seen once. Sample: naive CD4+ T cells sorted from blood. Subset meaning: CD45RA+ positively selected. Receptor source: a young man in good health.

Here the CDR3 DNA reads TGCGCCAGCAGCCAGATAGCGGGGGGGAATACAAACATTCAGTACTTC. Protein product: CASSQIAGGNTNIQYF. This chain links TRBV4-1 with TRBJ2-4, with TRBD2 matching over 11 bases. V trimming: 3 bases; J trimming: 6 bases; junction bases outside the gene matches: 7. The CDR3 spans 16 residues. Germline V gene data show CDR1 as MGHRA and CDR2 as YSYEKL.

As DNA, the CDR3 is TGTGCCAGCAGCCCCGGTCCTACTATTGAAGCCAATGAGCAGTTCTTC. Its translation: CASSPGPTIEANEQFF. The genes are TRBV5-4 and TRBJ2-1, with D unresolved. Trimming stripped 4 bases from V and 6 bases from J, with 20 bases between. This CDR3 is 16 amino acids long. In germline, CDR1 is SGHNT, CDR2 YYREEE (reference sequence).

The chain uses TRBV11-3 and TRBJ2-3, with 8 bases lining up with TRBD1. Losses at the gene ends were 1 base for V and 4 bases for J; bases not matched to a gene: 10. Germline lookup yields CDR1 SGHNT and CDR2 YENEEA. The CDR3 has 17 residues. The CDR3 DNA reads as TGTGCCAGCAGCTTAGGGGGCGGGACAGGCTTTTCAGATACGCAGTATTTT. Residues: CASSLGGGTGFSDTQYF.

As concerns this clone: The same CDR3 can be traced to other DNA sequences in this sample. V is TRBV7-2 and J is TRBJ1-5; D remains unclear. Between the trimmed V and J ends, which lost 0 bases and 7 bases, there was a span of 4 bases. The CDR3 has 12 residues. Germline lookup yields CDR1 SGHTA and CDR2 FQGNSA. CDR3 DNA sequence: TGTGCCAGCAGCTTAGCATCCCAGCCCCAGCATTTT. Protein product: CASSLASQPQHF.

This chain joins TRBV14 and TRBJ1-3; D is unresolved. Trimming shortened V by 4 bases and J by 1 base, and 2 bases separated the two germline ends. The CDR3 has 12 amino acids. Germline-derived CDR1 and CDR2 are SGHDN and FVKESK. The CDR3 DNA reads as TGTGCCAGCAGCCTATCTGGAAACACCATATATTTT. Amino acid sequence: CASSLSGNTIYF.

V and J are TRBV10-3 and TRBJ2-3; D may be TRBD1 or TRBD2 (6 bases each). V lost 7 bases, J lost 3 bases, and 23 bases lay in between. The CDR3 is made up of 17 amino acids. Germline assignment: CDR1 ENHRY and CDR2 SYGVKD. CDR3 bases: TGTGCCATCAAGGCCCCTTTGGGGGGCGAGGTTACAGATACGCAGTATTTT. It is translated as CAIKAPLGGEVTDTQYF.

Comment on this clone: Other nucleotide sequences in the sample specify the same CDR3. V is TRBV7-2 and J is TRBJ2-2, with D perhaps TRBD2 (6 bases). Germline assignment: CDR1 SGHTA and CDR2 FQGNSA. V was pared by 0 bases and J by 1 base, with 6 bases between. This CDR3 contains 15 residues. The CDR3: CASSLAGGNTGELFF. The CDR3 DNA reads TGTGCCAGCAGCTTAGCGGGAGGGAACACCGGGGAGCTGTTTTTT.

This chain connects TRBV4-1 to TRBJ2-5; 7 bases fit TRBD2. CDR1 MGHRA and CDR2 YSYEKL come from the germline V gene. The CDR3 contains 16 residues. With V trimmed by 4 bases and J by 1 base, 9 bases remained unmatched. CDR3 bases: TGCGCCAGCAGCCTCGGAGCAGCGGGGACCCAAGAGACCCAGTACTTC. It yields the protein CASSLGAAGTQETQYF.

This clone appeared a single time. The V gene is TRBV10-3, the J gene TRBJ1-6; D perhaps matches TRBD1 (5 bases). The germline CDR1 and CDR2 sequences are ENHRY and SYGVKD. With 4 bases removed from V and 6 bases from J, the gap between germline ends came to 7 bases. The CDR3 is made up of 13 amino acids. CDR3 protein: CAISAGINSPLHF. As DNA, the CDR3 is TGTGCCATCAGTGCAGGGATTAATTCACCCCTCCACTTT.

The chain has TRBV7-9 and TRBJ1-5, with D possibly matching TRBD1 (5 bases). Germline-derived CDR1 and CDR2 are SEHNR and FQNEAQ (reference sequence). With 3 bases removed from V and 3 bases from J, the gap between germline ends came to 9 bases. This CDR3 has 14 residues. The CDR3 region is CASSLGETNQPQHF. Here the CDR3 DNA reads TGTGCCAGCAGCTTGGGGGAGACCAATCAGCCCCAGCATTTT.

CDR3 coding DNA: TGTGCCAGCAGCCCCGGCCGGGACCTCCCTTACAATGAGCAGTTCTTC. Translated, it gives CASSPGRDLPYNEQFF. The rearrangement links TRBV9 to TRBJ2-1, with D perhaps TRBD1 or TRBD2 (5 bases each). The V gene's germline CDR1 is SGDLS and CDR2 YYNGEE. V lost 4 bases and J lost 4, with 18 bases in between. There are 16 residues in the CDR3.

The chain couples TRBV27 to TRBJ1-2, with 7 bases matching TRBD1. This CDR3 has 16 residues. With V trimmed by 4 bases and J by 4 bases, 12 bases remained unmatched. The germline gives CDR1 MNHEY, CDR2 SMNVEV (reference sequence). DNA of the CDR3: TGTGCCAGCAGTTCGGAGGGGGCCCCCACCTTCTATGGCTACACCTTC. Translated: CASSSEGAPTFYGYTF.

The chain uses TRBV6-6 and TRBJ2-2; D unresolved. Trimming took off 0 bases at V and 1 base at J, with 3 bases between the two ends. CDR3 length: 14 amino acids. Germline CDR1 and CDR2: MNHNY and SVGAGI (reference sequence). The CDR3 DNA follows: TGTGCCAGCAGTTACTCGATGAACACCGGGGAGCTGTTTTTT. Its protein product is CASSYSMNTGELFF.

With regard to this clone: The sample contains more than one DNA sequence encoding this CDR3. This chain connects TRBV5-1 to TRBJ2-7, with TRBD2 matching 9 bases. After removal of 3 bases from V and 1 base from J, the junction contained 5 bases not matched to a gene. Germline CDR1 is SGHRS and CDR2 is YFSETQ. The CDR3 extends over 15 amino acids. DNA of the CDR3: TGCGCCAGCAGCTCCCTAGCGGGGTTTTCCTACGAGCAGTACTTC. This gives the protein CASSSLAGFSYEQYF.